The sample holds many counts of the clone carrying this T cell receptor beta chain. With 2 bases removed from V and 0 bases from J, the gap between germline ends came to 12 bases. The CDR3 extends over 16 amino acids. Per the germline V gene, CDR1 is SGHAT and CDR2 is FQNNGV. Patients were excluded for uncontrolled infection, other autoimmune disease, pregnancy or lactation. Using RNA transcripts as the source, TCR beta CDR3 regions were amplified. The HTBI primer set served for first-round RT-PCR of the TCR CDR3. TCRdb redid the calling of the multiplex PCR reads with MiXCR, one entry per CDR3 protein. The sample contains a few hundred thousand distinct CDR3 sequences, 15% to 18% of which appear only once. The source of the sample is a study of T cells in Graves' hyperthyroidism and ophthalmopathy.

Sequencing input: blood. The TCR was taken from a woman between 18 and 29 years old with Graves' hyperthyroidism that later progressed to Graves' ophthalmopathy. The chain uses TRBV11-2 and TRBJ2-3; D possibly corresponds to TRBD2 (5 bases). For the CDR3, the DNA is TGTGCCAGCAGCTTAAGGCCGGGAATTAGCACAGATACGCAGTATTTT. It is translated as CASSLRPGISTDTQYF.